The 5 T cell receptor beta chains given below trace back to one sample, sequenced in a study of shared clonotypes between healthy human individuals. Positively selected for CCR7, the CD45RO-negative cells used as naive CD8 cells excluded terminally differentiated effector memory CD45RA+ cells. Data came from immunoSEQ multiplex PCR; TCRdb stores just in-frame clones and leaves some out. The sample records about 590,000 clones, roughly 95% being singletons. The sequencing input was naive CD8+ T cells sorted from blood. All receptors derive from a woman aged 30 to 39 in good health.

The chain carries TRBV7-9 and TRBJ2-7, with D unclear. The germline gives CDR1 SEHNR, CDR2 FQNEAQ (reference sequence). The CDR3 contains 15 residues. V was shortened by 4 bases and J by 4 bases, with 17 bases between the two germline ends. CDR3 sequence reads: CASSSDSDKLYEQYF. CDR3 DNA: TGTGCCAGCAGCTCCGACTCGGATAAACTGTACGAGCAGTACTTC.

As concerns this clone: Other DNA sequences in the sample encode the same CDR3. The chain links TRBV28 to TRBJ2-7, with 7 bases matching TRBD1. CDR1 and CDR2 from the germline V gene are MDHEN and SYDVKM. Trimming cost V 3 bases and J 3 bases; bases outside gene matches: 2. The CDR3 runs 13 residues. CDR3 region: CASSFGTDYEQYF. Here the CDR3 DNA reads TGTGCCAGCAGTTTTGGGACAGACTACGAGCAGTACTTC.

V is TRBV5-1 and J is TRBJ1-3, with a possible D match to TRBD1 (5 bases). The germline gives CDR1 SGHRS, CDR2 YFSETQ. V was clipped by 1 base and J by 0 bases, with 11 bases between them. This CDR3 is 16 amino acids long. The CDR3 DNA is TGCGCCAGCAGCTTGACGTGGGGGGACTCTGGAAACACCATATATTTT. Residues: CASSLTWGDSGNTIYF.

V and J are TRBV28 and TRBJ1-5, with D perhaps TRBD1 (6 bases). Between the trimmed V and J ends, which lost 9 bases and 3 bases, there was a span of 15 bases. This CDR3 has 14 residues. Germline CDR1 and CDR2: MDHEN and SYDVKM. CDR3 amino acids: CASSTGDTNQPQHF. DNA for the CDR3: TGTGCCAGTTCCACGGGGGACACCAATCAGCCCCAGCATTTT.

The CDR3 sequence: CASSTGTSNEQFF. CDR3 in DNA: TGTGCCAGCAGCACCGGGACTAGTAACGAGCAGTTCTTC. This chain connects TRBV11-3 to TRBJ2-1, with 8 positions matching TRBD2. With V trimmed by 5 bases and J by 10 bases, 7 bases remained unmatched. This CDR3 is 13 amino acids long. Per germline, CDR1 SGHNT and CDR2 YENEEA.